This T cell receptor beta chain was identified during a study of PD-1 blockade in classical Hodgkin lymphoma (dated by TCRdb to about 2020). Describing the broader study: Nivolumab dosing was 3 mg/kg intravenously every 2 weeks, continuing until either disease progression or unacceptable toxicity. A peripheral blood immune signature of response to PD-1 blockade in classical Hodgkin lymphoma was defined using TCR beta sequencing and CyTOF. Paper-wide results and their limitations: Baseline TCR diversity was reported as lower in newly diagnosed patients than in healthy donors, and lower still in relapsed/refractory patients. The study was limited to a single clinical trial cohort, and causes of repertoire differences, possibly disease activity or prior therapy, remained undefined. Trial patients achieving complete response had baseline diversity similar to newly diagnosed patients, whereas partial responders and progressors had significantly lower diversity. By C4D1, a significant rise was seen in CD4+ TCR diversity but not in CD8+ TCR diversity (p=0.0027 vs p=0.16), and the rise was most apparent among complete responders (p=0.02). Lower diversity was observed in patients in whom nivolumab was started less than 1 year after ASCT, and these patients were excluded from later analyses so that confounding by immune reconstitution would be avoided.

Genomic DNA was isolated using the Qiagen DNeasy kit from unsorted PBMCs as well as from negatively selected CD4+ and CD8+ fractions. Amplification of TCR beta CDR3 regions was done by immunoSEQ multiplex PCR with primers that anneal to V and J segments. A synthetic immune receptor repertoire was used to minimize amplification bias, and any residual bias was removed computationally once sequencing was done. Under the source paper's analysis protocol: Custom Python scripts were used to quantify repertoire diversity as the Shannon entropy index. The unsorted, CD4+ and CD8+ repertoires were each analyzed separately, with the exception of combined analyses, where CD4+ and CD8+ sequences were merged in silico. Clonal expansion was defined as a frequency increase of at least 2-fold after treatment compared with C1D1, and clones undetected at baseline were assigned a pseudocount of 0.5. Clones with 0 or 1 copy at C1D1 were defined as singleton clones, while clones with 2 or more copies were defined as non-singleton clones. Clones expanded in unsorted samples were assigned a CD4+, CD8+ or unknown annotation through matching of protein sequences in sorted samples from the same patient. Wilcoxon tests on paired samples were used to test changes in diversity from C1D1 to C4D1. TCRdb holds this immuneACCESS table with in-frame rearrangements only. Some clones are missing; in checked studies, unresolved V genes explain under half, and the rest has no known cause. V and J calls and clone size are those listed in that table; D and trimming were worked out from the DNA. For this sample there are about 86,000 clones; around nine tenths appear just once. In total, the top ten clones hold roughly 21% of the sample.

Spanning cysteine to phenylalanine, the CDR3 consists of 16 amino acids. Only CDR3 DNA is held: 48 bases, read in frame from base 1. As encoded in the germline V gene, CDR1 is MDHEN while CDR2 is SYDVKM. The junction shows trimming of 2 bases on V and 5 bases on J, plus 18 bases between the germline ends. In light of the paper, this sample's time point label describes: cycle 1 day 1 (C1D1), immediately before nivolumab initiation. Relapse after autologous stem cell transplantation had occurred in all trial patients, and cohorts A, B and C were distinguished by prior brentuximab vedotin exposure. The trial cohort comprised around 60 patients with relapsed/refractory classical Hodgkin lymphoma whose best overall responses were complete response, partial response or progressive disease. Trial patients were treated with single-agent nivolumab in the multi-cohort phase II CheckMate 205 trial. Best overall response was determined by an independent review committee according to the 2007 International Working Group response criteria. Trial PBMCs were collected just before the start of nivolumab (C1D1) and during therapy at cycle 2 day 1 and cycle 4 day 1. After peripheral blood was drawn into 8 mL Vacutainer Cell Preparation Tubes, PBMCs were isolated by centrifugation and then cryopreserved.

Notes on this clone: There is no known antigen for this receptor. No base qualities exist here, and no much larger clone lies one base off it.

Sequencing used peripheral blood mononuclear cells (PBMCs), obtained at baseline. The chain employs TRBV28 and TRBJ1-2; the best D guess is TRBD1, with 5 bases matching. This clonotype originated in a human donor with classical Hodgkin lymphoma. The bases read TGTGCCAGCAGTTTAACAGACGACGGCGGGGGGTATGGCTACACCTTC. Its protein reads: CASSLTDDGGGYGYTF.